This TCR beta chain was sequenced in a study of memory CD4+ T cells and cytomegalovirus serostatus. Generated by immunoSEQ multiplex PCR, the TCRdb table keeps only in-frame clones and is missing some. The repertoire holds about 50,000 clones, with roughly 78% as singletons. Single viable CD3+CD4+CD8-CD45RO+ cells were sorted as the memory CD4+ T cells. The sample comprised memory CD4+ T cells from blood. The receptor comes from an adult in good health and CMV-seronegative.

CDR3 sequence reads: CASSQAGGVNTDTQYF. The CDR3 nucleotides read TGTGCCAGCAGCCAAGCAGGCGGAGTTAACACAGATACGCAGTATTTT. The chain couples TRBV14 to TRBJ2-3; D unclear. V was cut by 1 base and J by 2 bases, with 13 bases left in between. Germline V CDR1 and CDR2: SGHDN, FVKESK. There are 16 residues in the CDR3. Complete variable domain (other parts from reference TRBV14 and TRBJ2-3): EAGVTQFPSHSVIEKGQTVTLRCDPISGHDNLYWYRRVMGKEIKFLLHFVKESKQDESGMPNNRFLAERTGGTYSTLKVQPAELEDSGVYFCASSQAGGVNTDTQYFGPGTRLTVL.